A single sample is the source of the 19 T cell receptor beta chains below, sequenced in a study of T cells after somatic rescue of genetic block. TCRdb keeps only in-frame clones here, not all; method: immunoSEQ multiplex PCR. This table has around 100,000 clones, around nine tenths appearing once. The source material was peripheral blood mononuclear cells (PBMCs). Receptor source: a woman younger than 30.

The chain joins TRBV10-3 to TRBJ1-1; 8 bases agree with TRBD1. The CDR3 spans 15 residues. With 11 bases clipped from V and 4 bases from J, the junction kept 15 bases outside the gene matches. The germline gives CDR1 ENHRY, CDR2 SYGVKD. The CDR3 here is CAVDRGSDLSTEAFF. The CDR3 bases are TGTGCCGTTGACAGGGGTTCGGACCTAAGCACTGAAGCTTTCTTT.

This clone was observed a single time. The rearrangement links TRBV19 to TRBJ1-2; 11 nucleotides match TRBD1. Germline V lookup: CDR1 LNHDA, CDR2 SQIVND (reference sequence). The length of the CDR3 is 16 residues. V shed 3 bases, J shed 6 bases, and the junction held 9 bases outside the gene matches. The DNA of the CDR3 is TGTGCCAGTAGTATTACTGGGACAGGGGGGTTCGATGGCTACACCTTC. The encoded protein is CASSITGTGGFDGYTF.

This chain joins TRBV6-1 and TRBJ1-2, with D unclear. The V gene's germline CDR1 is MNHNS and CDR2 SASEGT. There are 10 residues in the CDR3. V was shortened by 7 bases and J by 5 bases, with 5 bases between the two germline ends. The CDR3 region has the DNA TGTGCCAGCACCGGATATGGCTACACCTTC. Protein: CASTGYGYTF.

Here the CDR3 DNA reads TGTGCCAGCAGCTCCGGACAGTTTGGTCAGCCCCAGCATTTT. The encoded protein is CASSSGQFGQPQHF. This chain joins TRBV7-2 and TRBJ1-5, with D maybe TRBD1 (6 bases). The CDR3 has 14 residues. The germline V and J ends were trimmed by 4 bases and 6 bases, with 13 bases remaining between them. Germline CDR1 SGHTA, CDR2 FQGNSA.

CDR3 protein: CASSQDRASGEQYF. The DNA for the CDR3 is TGTGCCAGCAGCCAAGACAGGGCCTCTGGCGAGCAGTACTTC. This sequence joins TRBV4-2 and TRBJ2-7; D may be TRBD1 (5 bases). The V end was cut by 0 bases, the J end by 6 bases, with 12 bases between. This CDR3 is built from 14 residues. Germline V gene sequence: CDR1 LGHNA, CDR2 YNFKEQ.

V and J are TRBV9 and TRBJ1-1; D is ambiguous. CDR3 size: 14 residues. The germline V gene encodes CDR1 SGDLS and CDR2 YYNGEE. Trimming took 4 bases from V and 4 from J, leaving 14 bases between them. The CDR3: CASSPRPYVTEAFF. CDR3 DNA sequence: TGTGCCAGCAGCCCCAGGCCCTACGTCACTGAAGCTTTCTTT.

The V gene is TRBV11-3, the J gene TRBJ1-4; TRBD1 is a possible D gene (6 bases). The CDR3 covers 13 residues. Germline CDR1 and CDR2: SGHNT and YENEEA. The ends were cut back, 6 bases at V and 7 bases at J, with 12 bases in the middle. CDR3 in DNA: TGTGCCAGCAGTGGGGGCGCCTTTGAAAAACTGTTTTTT. Protein: CASSGGAFEKLFF.

The chain employs TRBV19 and TRBJ1-2; 9 nucleotides match TRBD1. After removal of 7 bases from V and 1 base from J, the junction contained 7 bases not matched to a gene. This CDR3 region has 15 residues. Per the germline V gene, CDR1 is LNHDA and CDR2 is SQIVND (reference sequence). For the CDR3, the DNA is TGTGCCAGTACCCAGGGGACAGGGCTTAACTATGGCTACACCTTC. Protein: CASTQGTGLNYGYTF.

The rearrangement links TRBV28 to TRBJ1-2; a weak D match, TRBD1 (5 bases). CDR1 and CDR2 from the germline V gene are MDHEN and SYDVKM. The CDR3 consists of 12 residues. V gave up 4 bases and J gave up 4 bases, with 7 bases separating them. This chain's CDR3 is CASSSGSYGYTF. CDR3 bases: TGTGCCAGCAGTTCAGGGAGCTATGGCTACACCTTC.

The V call is TRBV2, the J call TRBJ1-3; D may be TRBD1 (6 bases). Germline loops: CDR1 SNHLY, CDR2 FYNNEI. V lost 5 bases and J lost 4, with 12 bases in between. CDR3 length: 14 amino acids. The CDR3 sequence is CASSTGRSGNTIYF. The CDR3 nucleotides read TGTGCCAGCAGTACAGGGAGGTCCGGAAACACCATATATTTT.

The genes are TRBV4-2 and TRBJ2-2, with 12 bases matching TRBD2. Looked up from germline, CDR1 is LGHNA and CDR2 is YNFKEQ. The CDR3 contains 16 residues. V dropped 8 bases and J dropped 6; count of bases not matched to a gene: 10. CDR3 region: CASRPPGTSGSGELFF. The CDR3 region has the DNA TGTGCCAGCCGCCCACCGGGGACTAGCGGGTCCGGGGAGCTGTTTTTT.

The V gene is TRBV4-3, the J gene TRBJ1-5; perhaps TRBD1 as D (5 bases). The CDR3 has 14 amino acids. V was shortened by 4 bases and J by 2 bases, with 9 bases between the two germline ends. Germline V gene lookup returns CDR1 LGHNA and CDR2 YSLEER. CDR3 protein: CASSPTVGNQPQHF. DNA of the CDR3: TGCGCCAGCAGCCCGACAGTTGGCAATCAGCCCCAGCATTTT.

This clone was picked up a small number of times. V and J are TRBV27 and TRBJ1-1; a possible D gene is TRBD1 (5 bases). CDR3 length: 16 amino acids. Germline-derived CDR1 and CDR2 are MNHEY and SMNVEV (reference sequence). V dropped 0 bases and J dropped 1 base, with 12 bases sitting between them. CDR3 in DNA: TGTGCCAGCAGTTTATCTGCTCTCGGGGGGAACACTGAAGCTTTCTTT. It specifies CASSLSALGGNTEAFF.

The rearrangement links TRBV28 to TRBJ1-4; TRBD1 matches 7 bases. This CDR3 has 13 residues. Germline CDR1 MDHEN, CDR2 SYDVKM. The ends lost 10 bases at V and 8 bases at J; junction bases unmatched: 10. The CDR3 coding sequence is TGTGCCACTCGACAGGGTAGGATGGAAAAACTGTTTTTT. It encodes CATRQGRMEKLFF. Using reference TRBV28 and TRBJ1-4 for the parts outside the CDR3, the full variable domain is DVKVTQSSRYLVKRTGEKVFLECVQDMDHENMFWYRQDPGLGLRLIYFSYDVKMKEKGDIPEGYSVSREKKERFSLILESASTNQTSMYLCATRQGRMEKLFFGSGTQLSVL.

CDR3 bases: TGTGCCTGGGGATTCTTACCCACACCTAAAGCTTTCTTT. Translation gives CAWGFLPTPKAFF. The rearrangement joins TRBV30 to TRBJ1-1; unclear D gene. The V end was cut by 5 bases, the J end by 9 bases, with 19 bases between. The CDR3 has 13 amino acids. The germline CDR1 and CDR2 sequences are GTSNPN and SVGIG (reference sequence). The full variable domain, with the rest looked up from reference TRBV30 and TRBJ1-1, is SQTIHQWPATLVQPVGSPLSLECTVEGTSNPNLYWYRQAAGRGLQLLFYSVGIGQISSEVPQNLSASRPQDRQFILSSKKLLLSDSGFYLCAWGFLPTPKAFFGQGTRLTVV.

This sequence joins TRBV6-1 and TRBJ1-6, with 9 bases lining up with TRBD1. The CDR3 runs 15 residues. Germline values: CDR1 MNHNS, CDR2 SASEGT. The V segment lost 4 bases and the J segment 10 bases; nucleotides outside the gene matches: 8. The chain's CDR3 is CASSAPGQGKSPLHF. Here the CDR3 DNA reads TGTGCCAGCAGTGCCCCGGGACAGGGCAAATCACCCCTCCACTTT.

The V and J genes are TRBV5-4 and TRBJ2-3; the D gene could be TRBD1 or TRBD2 (6 bases each). The CDR3 has 16 amino acids. Trimming pared 1 base from V and 2 bases from J, leaving 14 bases between. The germline gives CDR1 SGHNT, CDR2 YYREEE (reference sequence). The CDR3 DNA sequence: TGTGCCAGCAGCTTGATGAGGGGGGCCCCCACAGATACGCAGTATTTT. Encoded protein: CASSLMRGAPTDTQYF.

This rearrangement joins TRBV7-7 to TRBJ1-1; TRBD1 agrees at 10 bases. The CDR3 spans 18 residues. The V gene's germline CDR1 is SSHAT and CDR2 FNYEAQ (reference sequence). V was clipped by 2 bases and J by 3 bases; unmatched bases: 12. CDR3 bases: TGTGCCAGCAGCTTACTACGGGCGACAGGGGGCGGGGACACTGAAGCTTTCTTT. As protein: CASSLLRATGGGDTEAFF.

This chain connects TRBV18 to TRBJ1-2; 7 bases are a match to TRBD1. Germline trimming cut 3 bases from V and 2 bases from J; bases unmatched to any gene: 15. The germline CDR1 and CDR2 sequences are KGHSH and LQKENI. The CDR3 runs 18 residues. The CDR3 sequence: CASSPEKRQGFENYGYTF. The CDR3 region has the DNA TGTGCCAGCTCACCGGAGAAGAGACAGGGCTTCGAGAACTATGGCTACACCTTC.